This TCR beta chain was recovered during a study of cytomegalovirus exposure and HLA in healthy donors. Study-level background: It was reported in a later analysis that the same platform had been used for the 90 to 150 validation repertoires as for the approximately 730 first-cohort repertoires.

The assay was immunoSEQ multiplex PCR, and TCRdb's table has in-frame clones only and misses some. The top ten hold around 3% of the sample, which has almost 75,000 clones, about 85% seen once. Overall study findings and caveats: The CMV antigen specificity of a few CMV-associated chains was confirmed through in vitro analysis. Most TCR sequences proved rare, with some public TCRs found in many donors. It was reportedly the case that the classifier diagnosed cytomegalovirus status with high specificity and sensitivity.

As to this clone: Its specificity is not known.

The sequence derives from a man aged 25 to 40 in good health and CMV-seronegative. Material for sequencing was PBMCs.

CDR3 DNA sequence: TGTGCCAGCAGCTCGCCGGTGTGGGGGGATGAAAAACTGTTTTTT. Translation: CASSSPVWGDEKLFF. The gene calls are TRBV7-2 and TRBJ1-4; possibly TRBD1 for D (5 bases). Germline CDR1 and CDR2: SGHTA and FQGNSA. The CDR3 runs 15 residues. Trimming removed 4 bases from V and 6 bases from J, with 15 bases in between. Full variable domain (remainder filled in from reference TRBV7-2 and TRBJ1-4): GAGVSQSPSNKVTEKGKDVELRCDPISGHTALYWYRQSLGQGLEFLIYFQGNSAPDKSGLPSDRFSAERTGGSVSTLTIQRTQQEDSAVYLCASSSPVWGDEKLFFGSGTQLSVL.